Each of the 15 T cell receptor beta chains below was sequenced from the same sample in a study of T cell clonality in common variable immunodeficiency. Whole-study findings and limits: Reportedly, TCR beta sequences from common variable immunodeficiency showed fewer deletions and N-nucleotide insertions.

The repertoire was sequenced with immunoSEQ multiplex PCR; TCRdb's copy has only in-frame clones and lacks some. This sample carries around 14,000 clones, none of them present only once. No cognate antigen is known for these TCRs. Material for sequencing was peripheral blood mononuclear cells. All receptors derive from a human donor with common variable immunodeficiency.

On this clone itself: Sequencing ends 3 residues short of the CDR3 end; the germline J gene provides the rest. The chain has TRBV7-9 and TRBJ1-1, with TRBD1 as a possible D gene (6 bases). Germline-derived CDR1 and CDR2 are SEHNR and FQNEAQ (reference sequence). V shed 5 bases and J shed 2 bases, with 15 bases lying between them. There are 15 residues in the CDR3. The CDR3 spells CASSATGTPNTEAFF. CDR3 DNA, as far as it was read: TGTGCCAGCAGCGCTACCGGGACACCTAACACTGAA. Using reference TRBV7-9 and TRBJ1-1 for the parts outside the CDR3, the full variable domain is DTGVSQNPRHKITKRGQNVTFRCDPISEHNRLYWYRQTLGQGPEFLTYFQNEAQLEKSRLLSDRFSAERPKGSFSTLEIQRTEQGDSAMYLCASSATGTPNTEAFFGQGTRLTVV.

Note on this clone: The read comes to an end 3 residues before the CDR3 does, leaving the germline J gene to fill in the end. The rearrangement uses TRBV7-9 and TRBJ2-2; 7 bases map to TRBD1. The CDR3 covers 14 residues. Germline V gene lookup returns CDR1 SEHNR and CDR2 FQNEAQ (reference sequence). Unmatched junction bases numbered 7, after V lost 5 bases and J lost 7 bases. The CDR3 DNA, read in part, is TGTGCCAGCAGCGCGACAGGGTGGGGCGGGGAG. Its translation: CASSATGWGGE. The whole CDR3 sequence reads CASSATGWGGELFF. Full variable domain (outside the CDR3, taken from reference TRBV7-9 and TRBJ2-2): DTGVSQNPRHKITKRGQNVTFRCDPISEHNRLYWYRQTLGQGPEFLTYFQNEAQLEKSRLLSDRFSAERPKGSFSTLEIQRTEQGDSAMYLCASSATGWGGELFFGEGSRLTVL.

As concerns this clone: The read terminates 3 residues before the CDR3 end, so the remaining end is supplied by the germline J gene. The chain recombines TRBV7-9 with TRBJ1-2, with D tentatively TRBD1 (6 bases). V lost 6 bases and J 5 bases, leaving 13 bases between the germline ends. Germline V gives CDR1 SEHNR, CDR2 FQNEAQ (reference sequence). The CDR3 covers 13 residues. CDR3 bases read: TGTGCCAGCAGTACAGGGCCCGGGTATGGC. Translated: CASSTGPGYG. The entire CDR3 reads CASSTGPGYGYTF.

Of note for this clone: The read is 3 residues too short to cover the CDR3 end, so that end is filled in from the germline J gene. The chain has TRBV5-1 and TRBJ1-2, with a possible D match to TRBD1 (5 bases). Germline CDR1 is SGHRS and CDR2 is YFSETQ. The CDR3 spans 14 residues. CDR3 residues: CASSAGSLPGGYTF. The CDR3 bases that were read are TGCGCCAGCAGCGCCGGGTCACTCCCAGGGGGC.

Turning to this clone: The read gets to within 3 residues of the CDR3 end, and the germline J gene fills in the rest. V is TRBV11-2 and J is TRBJ2-3; D might be TRBD1 (6 bases). V lost 5 bases, J lost 3 bases, and 12 bases lay in between. Germline V lookup: CDR1 SGHAT, CDR2 FQNNGV. The CDR3 loop spans 14 amino acids. The chain's CDR3 is CASSQGLKTDTQYF. The CDR3 DNA, read in part, is TGTGCCAGCAGCCAGGGGTTGAAAACAGATACG. Drawing the rest from reference TRBV11-2 and TRBJ2-3, the complete variable domain is EAGVAQSPRYKIIEKRQSVAFWCNPISGHATLYWYQQILGQGPKLLIQFQNNGVVDDSQLPKDRFSAERLKGVDSTLKIQPAKLEDSAVYLCASSQGLKTDTQYFGPGTRLTVL.

This clone was picked up a small number of times. The read gets to within 3 residues of the CDR3 end, and the germline J gene fills in the rest. The rearrangement links TRBV20-1 to TRBJ2-7, with 8 bases matching TRBD2. Germline CDR1 DFQATT, CDR2 SNEGSKA (reference sequence). The ends lost 2 bases at V and 2 bases at J; junction bases unmatched: 5. This CDR3 has 14 amino acids. Here the CDR3 reads CSARTRGETYEQYF. The CDR3 DNA, read in part, is TGCAGTGCTAGAACGCGGGGGGAAACCTACGAG.

On this clone: The read terminates 3 residues ahead of where the CDR3 ends, so the germline J gene completes it. This chain connects TRBV20-1 to TRBJ2-7, with no clear D. V lost 3 bases to trimming and J lost 5 bases, with 5 bases between them. The CDR3 is 10 residues long. Germline-derived CDR1 and CDR2 are DFQATT and SNEGSKA (reference sequence). Incomplete CDR3 DNA: TGCAGTGCTAGCAACAACGAG. It specifies CSASNNE. The full CDR3 is CSASNNEQYF.

This clone was detected only a few times. The read comes to an end 3 residues before the CDR3 does, leaving the germline J gene to fill in the end. The gene calls are TRBV7-9 and TRBJ1-4; 8 bases match TRBD1. This CDR3 contains 15 residues. V was pared by 4 bases and J by 8 bases, with 9 bases of the junction left unmatched. CDR1 SEHNR and CDR2 FQNEAQ come from the germline V gene (reference sequence). The CDR3 loop reads CASSWDRSGGEKLFF. Incomplete CDR3 DNA: TGTGCCAGCAGCTGGGACAGGTCGGGAGGCGAAAAA.

By frequency in the sample, this clone is medium-sized. The read comes to an end 3 residues before the CDR3 does, leaving the germline J gene to fill in the end. This sequence joins TRBV4-1 and TRBJ2-1; 11 nucleotides agree with TRBD2. Germline values: CDR1 MGHRA, CDR2 YSYEKL. V shed 0 bases and J 5 bases; nucleotides not matched to a gene: 6. The length of the CDR3 is 17 residues. The chain's CDR3 is CASSQEASSGGNNEQFF. CDR3 bases read: TGCGCCAGCAGCCAAGAGGCCTCTAGCGGGGGGAACAATGAG.

By share of the sample, this clone is medium-sized. The CDR3 goes on 3 residues after the read ends, and that part is filled in from the germline J gene. The chain employs TRBV5-4 and TRBJ1-2; 9 nucleotides line up with TRBD1. Germline V lookup: CDR1 SGHNT, CDR2 YYREEE (reference sequence). This CDR3 is built from 16 residues. V lost 5 bases to trimming and J lost 7 bases; unmatched junction nucleotides: 15. The DNA read from the CDR3 is TGTGCCAGCAGGGTGGAGCTACAGGGGGCGCTGGGTGGC. Its translation is CASRVELQGALGG. The full CDR3 protein is CASRVELQGALGGYTF.

On this clone: The read ends 3 residues shy of where the CDR3 ends; the end is completed using the germline J gene. The rearrangement joins TRBV19 to TRBJ2-1, with D perhaps matching TRBD2 (5 bases). V lost 6 bases and J 4 bases, leaving 19 bases between the germline ends. Germline assignment: CDR1 LNHDA and CDR2 SQIVND (reference sequence). The CDR3 spans 16 residues. The CDR3 loop is CASRSSWRRLYNEQFF. The sequenced CDR3 bases are TGTGCCAGTAGATCTTCCTGGAGGCGGCTGTACAATGAG.

The table lists this clone with a few counts. Read sequence stops 3 residues before the CDR3 end, and the germline J gene provides the missing end. The chain combines TRBV18 with TRBJ1-1; tentative D call: TRBD1 (5 bases). Germline CDR1 KGHSH, CDR2 LQKENI. Trimming took 4 bases from V and 1 from J, leaving 7 bases between them. The CDR3 extends over 13 amino acids. The part of the CDR3 DNA that was read is TGTGCCAGCTCACGGCAGGGGAACACTGAA. Translation gives CASSRQGNTE. The entire CDR3 sequence reads CASSRQGNTEAFF.

With respect to this clone: The CDR3 goes on 3 residues after the read ends, and that part is filled in from the germline J gene. This rearrangement joins TRBV5-1 to TRBJ2-1, with D perhaps TRBD2 (6 bases). The germline CDR1 and CDR2 sequences are SGHRS and YFSETQ. Trimming took 4 bases from V and 4 from J, leaving 15 bases between them. The CDR3 runs 15 residues. CDR3 bases read: TGCGCCAGCAGCATTGACGCCGGGACTTACAATGAG. This gives the protein CASSIDAGTYNE. The full CDR3 is CASSIDAGTYNEQFF. The full variable domain, with the rest looked up from reference TRBV5-1 and TRBJ2-1, is KAGVTQTPRYLIKTRGQQVTLSCSPISGHRSVSWYQQTPGQGLQFLFEYFSETQRNKGNFPGRFSGRQFSNSRSEMNVSTLELGDSALYLCASSIDAGTYNEQFFGPGTRLTVL.

This clone is categorized as medium-sized. The read stops 3 residues short of the end of the CDR3; the missing end is completed from the germline J gene. J is TRBJ2-5 and V is TRBV6-2 or TRBV6-3; 9 bases map to TRBD1. Trimming removed 4 bases from V and 2 bases from J; junction bases left unmatched: 5. Germline lookup yields CDR1 MNHEY and CDR2 SVGEGT. The CDR3 contains 15 residues. CDR3 sequence: CASSSDRGPQETQYF. CDR3 DNA, as far as it was read: TGTGCCAGCAGTTCGGACAGGGGCCCTCAAGAGACC.

Comments on this clone: The read stops 3 residues short of the end of the CDR3; the missing end is completed from the germline J gene. V and J are TRBV7-8 and TRBJ2-7, with D perhaps TRBD1 (6 bases). The V gene's germline CDR1 is SGHVS and CDR2 FQNEAQ. Trimming cost V 6 bases and J 5 bases, with 17 bases left between them. The CDR3 is made up of 14 amino acids. CDR3 sequence reads: CASSDPGTRDEQYF. CDR3 bases read: TGTGCCAGCAGTGATCCCGGGACACGGGACGAG.